Given below is one T cell receptor (beta chain) in context. Its target is not known. The sample originates from a study of cytomegalovirus exposure and HLA in healthy donors. On the study more broadly: The 100 to 150 validation repertoires used the same platform as the 500 to 700 first-cohort repertoires, a later analysis reported.

An approximately 120-subject validation cohort, separate from the approximately 720-subject first cohort, supplied the donors. Assay used: immunoSEQ multiplex PCR; TCRdb lists only in-frame clones, some missing. This table has about 130,000 clones, over 85% appearing once. Study-wide results and caveats: Most TCRs appeared rarely, but some public TCRs recurred in many donors. Published work reported that the classifier diagnosed cytomegalovirus status with high specificity and sensitivity.

Sequenced material: PBMCs. This sequence originates from a man aged 25 to 40 in good health and CMV-seronegative.

Written as DNA, the CDR3 is TGCGCCAGCAGCCAAGATTGGGCAGGGAACACTGAAGCTTTCTTT. Translation: CASSQDWAGNTEAFF. The chain is built from TRBV4-1 and TRBJ1-1; D ambiguous. Trimming shortened V by 0 bases and J by 1 base, and 9 bases separated the two germline ends. The germline V gene encodes CDR1 MGHRA and CDR2 YSYEKL. The CDR3 extends over 15 amino acids.